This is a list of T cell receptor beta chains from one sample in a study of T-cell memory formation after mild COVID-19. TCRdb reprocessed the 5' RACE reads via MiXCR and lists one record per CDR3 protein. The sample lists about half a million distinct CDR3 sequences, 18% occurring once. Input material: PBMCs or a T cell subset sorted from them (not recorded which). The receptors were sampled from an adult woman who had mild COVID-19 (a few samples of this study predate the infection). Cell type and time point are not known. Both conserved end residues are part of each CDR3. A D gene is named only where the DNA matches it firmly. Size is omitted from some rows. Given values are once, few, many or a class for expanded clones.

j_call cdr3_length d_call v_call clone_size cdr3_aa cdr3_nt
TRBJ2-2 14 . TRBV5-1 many CASSLGSNTGELFF TGTGCCAGCAGCTTAGGCAGTAACACCGGGGAGCTGTTTTTT
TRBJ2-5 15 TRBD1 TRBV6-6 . CASSYLGTVQETQYF TGTGCCAGCAGTTACTTGGGGACAGTTCAAGAGACCCAGTACTTC
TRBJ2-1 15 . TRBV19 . CASSIDSPGYNEQFF TGTGCCAGTAGTATAGATTCACCCGGGTACAATGAGCAGTTCTTC
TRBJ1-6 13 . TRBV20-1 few CSARAGANSPLHF TGCAGTGCTAGAGCCGGGGCCAATTCACCCCTCCACTTT
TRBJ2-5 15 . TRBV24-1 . CATSDGGRSQETQYF TGTGCCACCAGTGATGGCGGGCGGTCTCAAGAGACCCAGTACTTC
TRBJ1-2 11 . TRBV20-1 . CRADLNYGYTF TGCAGAGCGGACCTTAACTATGGCTACACCTTC
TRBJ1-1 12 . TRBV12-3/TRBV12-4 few CASTSGSTEAFF TGTGCCAGCACCTCTGGATCCACTGAAGCTTTCTTT
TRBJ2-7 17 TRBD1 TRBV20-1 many CSARTDRQTSYSYEQYF TGCAGTGCTCGAACGGACAGGCAAACCTCCTATTCCTACGAGCAGTACTTC
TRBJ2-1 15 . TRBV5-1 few CASSLVVSSYNEQFF TGCGCCAGCAGCTTGGTAGTTAGCTCCTACAATGAGCAGTTCTTC
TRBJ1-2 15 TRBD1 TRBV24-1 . CATSDDRERAYGYTF TGTGCCACCAGTGATGACAGGGAGCGGGCCTATGGCTACACCTTC
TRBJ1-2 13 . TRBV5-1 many CASTPGHNYGYTF TGCGCCAGTACACCGGGACACAACTATGGCTACACCTTC
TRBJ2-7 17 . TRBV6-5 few CASSYSSSGTLTYEQYF TGTGCCAGCAGTTACTCGAGCTCCGGGACGCTTACCTACGAGCAGTACTTC
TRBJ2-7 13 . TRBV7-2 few CASSQSPIPEQYF TGTGCCAGCAGCCAATCCCCCATCCCCGAGCAGTACTTC
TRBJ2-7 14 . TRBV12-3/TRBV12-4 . CASSLAGRDHEQYF TGTGCCAGCAGTTTAGCTGGGCGGGACCACGAGCAGTACTTC
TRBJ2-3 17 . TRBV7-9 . CASSPEGGGPSTDTQYF TGTGCCAGCAGTCCGGAGGGGGGGGGCCCTAGCACAGATACGCAGTATTTT
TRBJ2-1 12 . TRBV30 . CAWGELSNEQFF TGTGCCTGGGGGGAACTAAGCAATGAGCAGTTCTTC
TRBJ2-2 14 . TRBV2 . CARGSRGGTGELFF TGTGCCAGGGGATCGAGAGGGGGCACCGGGGAGCTGTTTTTT
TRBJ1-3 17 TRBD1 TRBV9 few CASSPTGDRSPGNTIYF TGTGCCAGCAGCCCCACCGGGGACAGGAGCCCTGGAAACACCATATATTTT
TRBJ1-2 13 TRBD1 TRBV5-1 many CASTPGQAYGYTF TGCGCCAGCACCCCGGGACAGGCATATGGCTACACCTTC
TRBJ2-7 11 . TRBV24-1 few CATSEQLEQYF TGTGCCACCAGTGAACAGCTAGAGCAGTACTTC
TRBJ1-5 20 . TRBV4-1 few CASSRTISPIQVLGNQPQHF TGCGCCAGCAGCCGAACAATCTCCCCAATACAGGTGTTGGGCAATCAGCCCCAGCATTTT
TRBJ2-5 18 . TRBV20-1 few CSARDLGLALRDQETQYF TGCAGTGCTAGAGATCTGGGGCTAGCGCTTCGGGATCAAGAGACCCAGTACTTC
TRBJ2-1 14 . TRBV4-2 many CASSQGDSGNEQFF TGTGCCAGCAGCCAAGGGGACAGCGGGAATGAGCAGTTCTTC